This T cell receptor beta chain is from a study of T cells in Graves' hyperthyroidism and ophthalmopathy. General observations from the study: Ophthalmopathy was model-predicted a median roughly six months pre-onset.

TCR beta CDR3 regions were amplified from RNA. First-round RT-PCR with HTBI primers amplified the TCR CDR3 region. TCRdb fed the multiplex PCR reads into MiXCR, producing one record per CDR3 protein. The sample shows hundreds of thousands of distinct CDR3 sequences, approximately 25% of them seen only once. This clonotype showed up just a few times. The antigen is unknown. This TCR was sampled from a man aged 50-60 years with Graves' hyperthyroidism. Sequencing was performed on blood.

The CDR3 sequence is CASSLRLAGGTYEQYF. CDR3 nucleotide sequence: TGTGCCAGCAGCCTTCGACTAGCGGGAGGAACCTACGAGCAGTACTTC. The chain combines TRBV3-1 with TRBJ2-7, with TRBD2 matching 13 bases. The V gene's germline CDR1 is LGHDT and CDR2 YNNKEL (reference sequence). The CDR3 runs 16 residues. The V and J ends lost 4 bases and 2 bases, in that order; junction bases with no gene match: 5.